This TCR beta chain came from a study of CD8+CD57+ T cells in acquired aplastic anemia. Germline CDR1 and CDR2: SGHNT and YENEEA. The CDR3 runs to 15 residues. J gave up 5 bases and V 5 bases, and 6 bases lay outside the gene matches. Notes on the study in general: Overlapping CD8+ CDR3 repertoires of patients and controls contained roughly 27 shared sequences.

Worth noting for this clonotype: Antigen: not known.

Patients sequenced had flow cytometry evidence of CD8+CD57+ cell expansion. Every patient presented with severe acquired aplastic anemia. Using genomic DNA as the template, TCR beta VDJ and CDR3 profiling was carried out. From the reads, TCRdb called clonotypes with MiXCR, one entry per CDR3 protein. The sample lists about 160,000 distinct CDR3 sequences, 60% to 80% occurring once. The chain links TRBV11-3 to TRBJ2-2; 9 bases fit TRBD1. This clonotype originated in a human donor with aplastic anemia. Source material: sorted CD4+, CD8+, or CD8+CD57+ T cells (not recorded which) from PBMCs. The CDR3: CASSQGTGRTGELFF. As DNA, the CDR3 is TGTGCCAGCAGCCAAGGGACAGGGAGGACCGGGGAGCTGTTTTTT.